The clone carrying this T cell receptor beta chain was detected only a few times. What it binds is unknown. Punch biopsies of lesional scalp, plus peripheral blood, were taken from alopecia areata patients. This record belongs to a study of CD8+ T cells in alopecia areata. Study details: People stayed on tofacitinib for 6 to 18 months, then stopped the drug for 6 months. Regarding the study as a whole: Among patients, TCR sharing was less clear than in mice, a difference possibly due in part to HLA diversity in the patient population.

Reverse transcribed after extraction, RNA yielded cDNA as the sequencing template. TCRdb's table, derived via immunoSEQ multiplex PCR, lists solely in-frame clones and lacks some. The sample includes 100,000 to 150,000 clones, approximately 38% of them seen just once. The CDR3 extends over 16 amino acids. The V end was cut by 4 bases, the J end by 4 bases, with 20 bases between. CDR1 and CDR2 (germline): SQVTM, ANQGSEA. The TCR comes from a human donor with alopecia areata. The rearrangement uses TRBV29-1 and TRBJ2-1; maybe TRBD2 (6 bases). Sequencing was performed on CD4+ T cells sorted from blood. CDR3 sequence: CSVGVGRGPLYNEQFF. The CDR3 region has the DNA TGCAGCGTTGGGGTCGGGCGGGGACCCCTTTACAATGAGCAGTTCTTC.